Presented here are 17 T cell receptor beta chains from one specimen sequenced in a study of regulatory T cells in long-lasting Graves disease. Through Arm-PCR of CDR3 regions and iRepertoire HTBI primers, TCR beta libraries were built. TCRdb re-derived calls from the multiplex PCR reads in MiXCR, one entry per CDR3 protein. The sample holds approximately 360,000 distinct CDR3 sequences, 10% to 15% seen once. The time point denotes: newly diagnosed GD, antithyroid drugs for less than 3 months. There was RNA extracted from PBMCs, and the TCR library was made from it. These data were also reused for a study on T cells in Graves' hyperthyroidism and ophthalmopathy.

The sequencing used peripheral blood mononuclear cells (PBMCs), collected at new diagnosis, from a patient treated with antithyroid drugs. These receptors originate from a woman younger than 35 with Graves disease.

The gene calls are TRBV7-9 and TRBJ2-5; D remains ambiguous. The CDR3 is 15 residues long. V lost 1 base and J 0 bases, leaving 9 bases between the germline ends. Germline V gene sequence: CDR1 SEHNR, CDR2 FQNEAQ (reference sequence). In DNA, the CDR3 is TGTGCCAGCAGCTTAGGGGCCGAGAACCAAGAGACCCAGTACTTC. Translation: CASSLGAENQETQYF.

The chain employs TRBV7-2 and TRBJ2-3; 10 positions match TRBD2. The CDR3 is 16 amino acids. V lost 5 bases, J lost 7 bases, and 12 bases stayed unmatched. Germline V gene sequence: CDR1 SGHTA, CDR2 FQGNSA. The CDR3 here is CASSPRAGGRRYTQYF. The CDR3 coding sequence is TGTGCCAGCAGCCCCCGAGCGGGGGGGCGAAGGTATACGCAGTATTTT. Full variable domain (missing parts from reference TRBV7-2 and TRBJ2-3): GAGVSQSPSNKVTEKGKDVELRCDPISGHTALYWYRQSLGQGLEFLIYFQGNSAPDKSGLPSDRFSAERTGGSVSTLTIQRTQQEDSAVYLCASSPRAGGRRYTQYFGPGTRLTVL.

In its sample, this clonotype was seen many times. The J gene is TRBJ2-2, the V gene TRBV24-1, with D unresolved. There are 15 residues in the CDR3. Germline V gives CDR1 KGHDR, CDR2 SFDVKD. V gave up 2 bases and J gave up 3 bases, with 9 bases separating them. This CDR3 reads CATSDSVWDTGELFF. The CDR3 DNA sequence: TGTGCCACCAGTGATTCAGTATGGGACACCGGGGAGCTGTTTTTT.

At least ten counts were recorded for this clonotype. V gene TRBV6-1 combines with J gene TRBJ2-7, with 7 nucleotides matching TRBD2. This CDR3 contains 14 residues. Unmatched junction bases numbered 7, after V lost 6 bases and J lost 2 bases. The germline CDR1 and CDR2 sequences are MNHNS and SASEGT. The CDR3 DNA follows: TGTGCCAGCAGGGGCCTAGCGGCTACCTACGAGCAGTACTTC. This codes for CASRGLAATYEQYF.

This clonotype was detected ten times or more. The rearrangement links TRBV18 to TRBJ2-7, with 8 nucleotides matching TRBD2. With V trimmed by 4 bases and J by 2 bases, 4 bases remained unmatched. Germline V gene data show CDR1 as KGHSH and CDR2 as LQKENI. This CDR3 region has 14 residues. CDR3 bases: TGTGCCAGCTCACAGGGACTAGAGACCTACGAGCAGTACTTC. Protein sequence: CASSQGLETYEQYF. The whole variable domain, filled in from reference TRBV18 and TRBJ2-7, reads NAGVMQNPRHLVRRRGQEARLRCSPMKGHSHVYWYRQLPEEGLKFMVYLQKENIIDESGMPKERFSAEFPKEGPSILRIQQVVRGDSAAYFCASSQGLETYEQYFGPGTRLTVT.

This clonotype was observed at least ten times. The J gene is TRBJ2-2, the V gene TRBV11-3, with 8 positions matching TRBD1. The CDR3 runs 15 residues. V was pared by 5 bases and J by 3 bases, with 5 bases of the junction left unmatched. The germline CDR1 and CDR2 sequences are SGHNT and YENEEA. The CDR3 DNA sequence: TGTGCCAGCAGCCCCCAGGGGGCGCACACCGGGGAGCTGTTTTTT. It encodes CASSPQGAHTGELFF.

The V call is TRBV5-1, the J call TRBJ1-3; D gene unclear. From germline, CDR1 is SGHRS and CDR2 YFSETQ. The CDR3 sequence is 15 residues long. V lost 1 base and J 0 bases, leaving 8 bases between the germline ends. This CDR3 reads CASSLLGSSGNTIYF. DNA for the CDR3: TGCGCCAGCAGCTTGCTCGGGAGCTCTGGAAACACCATATATTTT.

This clonotype was counted ten times or more. The rearrangement joins TRBV7-2 to TRBJ2-1; 9 nucleotides align to TRBD1. The CDR3 covers 16 residues. CDR1 is SGHTA and CDR2 is FQGNSA in the germline V gene. With V trimmed by 7 bases and J by 8 bases, 15 bases remained unmatched. Here the CDR3 DNA reads TGTGCCAGCATCACGTCCGGGACAGGGCTTTTCGATGAGCAGTTCTTC. It encodes CASITSGTGLFDEQFF.

The chain is built from TRBV20-1 and TRBJ2-3, with 8 bases lining up with TRBD1. V was clipped by 5 bases and J by 2 bases; unmatched bases: 9. This CDR3 comprises 15 residues. From germline, CDR1 is DFQATT and CDR2 SNEGSKA (reference sequence). The CDR3 coding sequence is TGCAGTGCTCCCGGGACAGGCGGTCTCACAGATACGCAGTATTTT. Translation gives CSAPGTGGLTDTQYF.

This clonotype was counted many times. The chain links TRBV2 to TRBJ2-1; 7 nucleotides match TRBD2. CDR1 and CDR2 (germline): SNHLY, FYNNEI. This CDR3 contains 14 residues. The V and J ends lost 4 bases and 3 bases, in that order; junction bases with no gene match: 3. CDR3 coding DNA: TGTGCCAGCAGTGTTAAGCGGGGCTACAATGAGCAGTTCTTC. Protein sequence: CASSVKRGYNEQFF.

This clonotype was recorded a few times. The chain combines TRBV6-5 with TRBJ2-1; 9 nucleotides line up with TRBD2. This CDR3 spans 19 amino acids. Germline V lookup: CDR1 MNHEY, CDR2 SVGAGI. V trimming: 2 bases; J trimming: 3 bases; junction bases outside the gene matches: 14. The CDR3 protein is CASSYLAVAGVGLYNEQFF. Written as DNA, the CDR3 is TGTGCCAGCAGTTACCTCGCGGTAGCGGGAGTGGGACTCTACAATGAGCAGTTCTTC.

This clonotype showed up many times. This rearrangement joins TRBV2 to TRBJ1-1, with D tentatively TRBD1 (5 bases). The CDR3 totals 11 residues. The V gene's germline CDR1 is SNHLY and CDR2 FYNNEI. V lost 2 bases to trimming and J lost 8 bases, with 6 bases between them. This CDR3 reads CASSESGEAFF. The CDR3 nucleotides read TGTGCCAGCAGTGAATCAGGGGAAGCTTTCTTT.

The J gene is TRBJ2-1, the V gene TRBV7-3; 10 bases fit TRBD2. Germline trimming cut 3 bases from V and 3 bases from J; bases unmatched to any gene: 14. This CDR3 comprises 19 residues. CDR1 and CDR2 (germline): SGHTA, FQGTGA. The CDR3 nucleotides are TGTGCCAGCAGCTTCGGGGGGACTAGCGATCGCGGCGGCTACAATGAGCAGTTCTTC. It yields the protein CASSFGGTSDRGGYNEQFF.

Note on this clonotype: A much more abundant neighbour one base away suggests this may be a read error. The CDR3: CASSYGSDTRYF. CDR3 DNA sequence: TGTGCCAGCAGTTACGGTTCGGATACGCGGTATTTT. The chain is built from TRBV28 and TRBJ1-1; unclear D gene. CDR3 length: 12 amino acids. CDR1 is MDHEN, CDR2 SYDVKM, per germline.

This clonotype was counted between two and nine times. This sequence joins TRBV5-1 and TRBJ2-7, with D perhaps being TRBD1 or TRBD2 (6 bases each). Germline assignment: CDR1 SGHRS and CDR2 YFSETQ. V was clipped by 0 bases and J by 2 bases, with 9 bases between them. This CDR3 has 14 residues. CDR3 DNA sequence: TGCGCCAGCAGCTTGGAGGGGGGAACCTACGAGCAGTACTTC. Residues: CASSLEGGTYEQYF.

This clonotype appeared many times. The CDR3 nucleotides are TGTGCCAGCAGACATCGAGGTAGTAGGGTCTACAATGAGCAGTTCTTC. It is translated as CASRHRGSRVYNEQFF. This chain connects TRBV28 to TRBJ2-1; D unclear. Germline loops: CDR1 MDHEN, CDR2 SYDVKM. The CDR3 sequence is 16 residues long. The V and J ends lost 6 bases and 3 bases respectively, with 18 bases between them.

In this sample, this clonotype turned up many times. The CDR3 sequence is CSASDEGEALKETQYF. In nucleotides, the CDR3 is TGCAGTGCTAGTGATGAGGGGGAGGCCCTTAAAGAGACCCAGTACTTC. The chain links TRBV20-1 to TRBJ2-5, with D tentatively TRBD1 or TRBD2 (6 bases each). The CDR3 covers 16 residues. From germline, CDR1 is DFQATT and CDR2 SNEGSKA (reference sequence). The V end was cut by 3 bases, the J end by 3 bases, with 20 bases between.